The 25 T cell receptor beta chains listed next were all sequenced from one sample in a study of blood T cell repertoires in COVID-19. TCRdb's table, derived via immunoSEQ multiplex PCR, lists solely in-frame clones and lacks some. The sample carries approximately 400,000 clones, around 89% recorded once. Sequenced sample: peripheral blood. Receptors were obtained from a man aged 35 to 55 with acute or convalescent COVID-19.

This chain uses TRBV19 with TRBJ2-1; the D gene is possibly TRBD2 (6 bases). The CDR3 extends over 14 amino acids. The germline V gene has CDR1 LNHDA and CDR2 SQIVND (reference sequence). The V gene lost 6 bases and the J gene lost 0 bases, with 9 bases spanning the gap. This CDR3 is CASSGGYSYNEQFF. For the CDR3, the DNA is TGTGCCAGTAGCGGGGGATACTCCTACAATGAGCAGTTCTTC.

The chain has TRBV19 and TRBJ1-4; D might be TRBD1 (5 bases). The CDR3 has 14 residues. The ends were cut back, 5 bases at V and 4 bases at J, with 11 bases in the middle. Looked up from germline, CDR1 is LNHDA and CDR2 is SQIVND (reference sequence). CDR3 loop: CASSGGALNEKLFF. The CDR3 coding sequence is TGTGCCAGTAGTGGAGGGGCCCTTAATGAAAAACTGTTTTTT.

The rearrangement joins TRBV30 to TRBJ2-7; 10 bases are a match to TRBD1. Germline CDR1 GTSNPN, CDR2 SVGIG (reference sequence). The CDR3 length is 12 residues. J lost 5 bases, V lost 5 bases, and 3 bases had no gene match. CDR3 DNA sequence: TGTGCCTGGGGGACAGGGGTCCACGAGCAGTACTTC. This translates into CAWGTGVHEQYF. Full variable domain (missing parts from reference TRBV30 and TRBJ2-7): SQTIHQWPATLVQPVGSPLSLECTVEGTSNPNLYWYRQAAGRGLQLLFYSVGIGQISSEVPQNLSASRPQDRQFILSSKKLLLSDSGFYLCAWGTGVHEQYFGPGTRLTVT.

The gene calls are TRBV2 and TRBJ2-7; 10 nucleotides match TRBD1. Germline V gene lookup returns CDR1 SNHLY and CDR2 FYNNEI. V was pared by 7 bases and J by 3 bases, with 9 bases of the junction left unmatched. This CDR3 is 15 amino acids long. CDR3 nucleotide sequence: TGTGCCAGCAATAGAAGGACAGGGGGAGTCTACGAGCAGTACTTC. It encodes CASNRRTGGVYEQYF.

This chain uses TRBV29-1 with TRBJ2-7, with TRBD2 identical over 10 bases. From germline, CDR1 is SQVTM and CDR2 ANQGSEA. This CDR3 comprises 13 residues. With V trimmed by 6 bases and J by 4 bases, 6 bases remained unmatched. As DNA, the CDR3 is TGCAGCGTAGCAGCGGGAGGGCCTTACGAGCAGTACTTC. It is translated as CSVAAGGPYEQYF.

CDR3 residues: CASSRSSGRSYEQYF. Here the CDR3 DNA reads TGTGCCAGCAGCCGATCTAGCGGGCGCTCCTACGAGCAGTACTTC. The J gene is TRBJ2-7, the V gene TRBV7-6; TRBD2 aligns across 8 bases. Trimming removed 5 bases from V and 0 bases from J; junction bases left unmatched: 6. CDR1 SGHVS and CDR2 FNYEAQ come from the germline V gene. The CDR3 covers 15 residues.

The chain couples TRBV2 to TRBJ1-2, with 12 bases fitting TRBD1. V shed 6 bases, J shed 8 bases, and the junction held 10 bases outside the gene matches. CDR1 SNHLY and CDR2 FYNNEI come from the germline V gene. This CDR3 has 15 amino acids. The CDR3 DNA is TGTGCCAGCAGAGCAGCAACCGGGACAGGGGGCGGCTACACCTTC. Encoded protein: CASRAATGTGGGYTF.

The J gene is TRBJ2-7, the V gene TRBV18; unclear D gene. This CDR3 has 14 residues. Germline-derived CDR1 and CDR2 are KGHSH and LQKENI. Trimming pared 0 bases from V and 1 base from J, leaving 7 bases between. DNA of the CDR3: TGTGCCAGCTCACCACCTTCTAAGTCCTACGAGCAGTACTTC. It translates to CASSPPSKSYEQYF.

This chain links TRBV19 with TRBJ2-5; tentative D call: TRBD1 (5 bases). The V end was cut by 1 base, the J end by 4 bases, with 7 bases between. There are 13 residues in the CDR3. The germline CDR1 and CDR2 sequences are LNHDA and SQIVND (reference sequence). The CDR3 DNA is TGTGCCAGTAGTATAGCCAGGGTAGAGACCCAGTACTTC. As protein: CASSIARVETQYF.

The rearrangement uses TRBV6-1 and TRBJ1-3; tentative D call: TRBD1 (5 bases). Per the germline V gene, CDR1 is MNHNS and CDR2 is SASEGT. Trimming pared 4 bases from V and 0 bases from J, leaving 13 bases between. CDR3 length: 16 residues. CDR3 nucleotide sequence: TGTGCCAGCAGTGTTTATGGGGCGTACTCTGGAAACACCATATATTTT. It specifies CASSVYGAYSGNTIYF.

This clone was seen a handful of times. The rearrangement joins TRBV10-3 to TRBJ1-5; D not certain. The CDR3 length is 14 residues. CDR1 and CDR2 (germline): ENHRY, SYGVKD. Trimming pared 2 bases from V and 6 bases from J, leaving 11 bases between. The CDR3: CAISEGSEGQPQHF. DNA of the CDR3: TGTGCCATCAGTGAGGGGTCAGAGGGTCAGCCCCAGCATTTT.

This rearrangement joins TRBV30 to TRBJ1-6, with a possible D match to TRBD1 (5 bases). This CDR3 has 15 amino acids. V lost 4 bases to trimming and J lost 5 bases, with 15 bases between them. The germline CDR1 and CDR2 sequences are GTSNPN and SVGIG (reference sequence). CDR3 coding DNA: TGTGCCTGGACTATAGGGGATGCGGATAATTCACCCCTCCACTTT. This sequence encodes CAWTIGDADNSPLHF.

The CDR3 loop reads CAWRSLLGRAGNEQFF. The DNA of the CDR3 is TGTGCCTGGAGGTCTCTATTAGGGAGGGCCGGCAATGAGCAGTTCTTC. The chain links TRBV30 to TRBJ2-1; 7 bases fit TRBD2. The junction had 14 bases not matched to a gene; V was cut back by 3 bases and J by 6 bases. Germline CDR1 GTSNPN, CDR2 SVGIG (reference sequence). The CDR3 runs 16 residues.

Here the CDR3 DNA reads TGTGCCAGTACCCCTAGCGGTAGCACAGATACGCAGTATTTT. This gives the protein CASTPSGSTDTQYF. This rearrangement joins TRBV19 to TRBJ2-3; 7 bases agree with TRBD2. The germline CDR1 and CDR2 sequences are LNHDA and SQIVND (reference sequence). V was clipped by 7 bases and J by 0 bases; unmatched bases: 4. The CDR3 sequence is 14 residues long.

V gene TRBV5-1 combines with J gene TRBJ2-6; no definite D call. CDR1 and CDR2 (germline): SGHRS, YFSETQ. The V end lost 1 base, the J end lost 2 bases, and 4 bases lay between the germline ends. There are 14 residues in the CDR3. The CDR3 DNA follows: TGCGCCAGCAGCTTGTATCCTGGGGCCAACGTCCTGACTTTC. Amino acid sequence: CASSLYPGANVLTF.

The rearrangement joins TRBV18 to TRBJ2-2, with 10 bases lining up with TRBD2. Per the germline V gene, CDR1 is KGHSH and CDR2 is LQKENI. This CDR3 comprises 17 residues. Unmatched junction bases numbered 4, after V lost 0 bases and J lost 3 bases. This chain's CDR3 is CASSPPGSGRYTGELFF. The CDR3 nucleotides read TGTGCCAGCTCACCACCGGGTAGCGGGAGGTACACCGGGGAGCTGTTTTTT.

J is TRBJ2-1 and V is TRBV6-7, with TRBD1 identical over 7 bases. TRBV6-7 is flagged as an ORF with uncertain function. V was pared by 10 bases and J by 3 bases, with 12 bases of the junction left unmatched. The CDR3 covers 15 residues. The CDR3, as DNA: TGTGCCAACAGAACCCCCGGGACAGACTACAATGAGCAGTTCTTC. Its protein is CANRTPGTDYNEQFF.

The V gene is TRBV7-9, the J gene TRBJ2-7, with D possibly matching TRBD1 (6 bases). CDR1 and CDR2 from the germline V gene are SEHNR and FQNEAQ (reference sequence). Trimming stripped 5 bases from V and 2 bases from J, with 16 bases between. There are 15 residues in the CDR3. In DNA form, the CDR3 reads TGTGCCAGCAGCCCACGGGACACCTCGACCTACGAGCAGTACTTC. It translates to CASSPRDTSTYEQYF.

The J gene is TRBJ1-5, the V gene TRBV25-1; no firm D call. This CDR3 spans 13 amino acids. V was cut by 6 bases and J by 6 bases, with 12 bases left in between. CDR1 MGHDK and CDR2 SYGVNS come from the germline V gene. In nucleotides, the CDR3 is TGTGCCAGCAGGGACGGGGAAGGTCAGCCCCAGCATTTT. Protein sequence: CASRDGEGQPQHF.

The CDR3 protein is CASSIGDRGNQPQHF. The CDR3 coding sequence is TGTGCCAGTAGTATCGGGGACAGAGGCAATCAGCCCCAGCATTTT. The genes are TRBV19 and TRBJ1-5; 7 nucleotides line up with TRBD1. Germline CDR1 reads LNHDA; CDR2 reads SQIVND (reference sequence). This CDR3 spans 15 amino acids. V was clipped by 3 bases and J by 2 bases; unmatched bases: 4.

The chain carries TRBV2 and TRBJ2-4; 14 nucleotides line up with TRBD2. The CDR3 consists of 17 residues. J gave up 4 bases and V 1 base, and 3 bases lay outside the gene matches. CDR1 is SNHLY and CDR2 is FYNNEI in the germline V gene. CDR3 coding DNA: TGTGCCAGCAGTGAAGGGGGACTAGCGGGAGTAAAAAACATTCAGTACTTC. Translated, it gives CASSEGGLAGVKNIQYF.

The V call is TRBV5-5, the J call TRBJ2-2, with 8 bases lining up with TRBD1. The CDR3 sequence is 15 residues long. Germline V gene sequence: CDR1 SGHKS, CDR2 YYEKEE (reference sequence). The ends lost 3 bases at V and 6 bases at J; junction bases unmatched: 7. CDR3 nucleotides: TGTGCCAGCAGCTCCACCGGGACAGGAGCCGGGGAGCTGTTTTTT. This encodes CASSSTGTGAGELFF.

V gene TRBV19 combines with J gene TRBJ1-3, with TRBD1 matching over 7 bases. The CDR3 is 16 residues long. Looked up from germline, CDR1 is LNHDA and CDR2 is SQIVND (reference sequence). V lost 6 bases and J lost 0; bases outside the gene matches: 8. The DNA of the CDR3 is TGTGCCAGTAGGACTGACAGGGTTTTCTCTGGAAACACCATATATTTT. Translated, it gives CASRTDRVFSGNTIYF.

The rearrangement joins TRBV6-6 to TRBJ2-1; 13 positions match TRBD2. V shed 5 bases, J shed 6 bases, and the junction held 4 bases outside the gene matches. CDR1 and CDR2 from the germline V gene are MNHNY and SVGAGI (reference sequence). There are 15 residues in the CDR3. Written as DNA, the CDR3 is TGTGCCAGCAGTCAGTGGACTAGCGGGGGCAATGAGCAGTTCTTC. This translates into CASSQWTSGGNEQFF.

This clone turned up a few times. The CDR3 here is CASSLYWGLMPGNTIYF. CDR3 in DNA: TGTGCCAGCAGTTTATACTGGGGACTGATGCCCGGAAACACCATATATTTT. The gene calls are TRBV28 and TRBJ1-3; D may be TRBD1 (5 bases). The CDR3 sequence is 17 residues long. Trimming cost V 1 base and J 4 bases, with 17 bases left between them. Germline V CDR1 and CDR2: MDHEN, SYDVKM. The variable domain in full, with the rest retrieved from reference TRBV28 and TRBJ1-3, is DVKVTQSSRYLVKRTGEKVFLECVQDMDHENMFWYRQDPGLGLRLIYFSYDVKMKEKGDIPEGYSVSREKKERFSLILESASTNQTSMYLCASSLYWGLMPGNTIYFGEGSWLTVV.